These T cell receptor beta chains were read from a single sample in a study of T cells in Graves' hyperthyroidism and ophthalmopathy. TCRdb re-called the multiplex PCR reads with MiXCR, one entry per CDR3 protein. The sample lists approximately 300,000 distinct CDR3 sequences, 16% occurring once. The sequenced sample consisted of blood. The origin of the receptors is a man aged 30 to 45 with Graves' hyperthyroidism. Both conserved end residues are part of each CDR3. The D gene is left open where the match is weak. Clone sizes are given selectively: once, few, many, or a class where the clone is expanded.

many	TRBV5-1	.	TRBJ1-1	CASSLNRQLEAFF	TGCGCCAGCAGCTTGAACAGACAGCTTGAAGCTTTCTTT
many	TRBV5-1	.	TRBJ2-7	CASSLGVVSYEQYF	TGCGCCAGCAGCTTGGGTGTGGTATCCTACGAGCAGTACTTC
.	TRBV9	.	TRBJ2-1	CASSVETKSYYNEQFF	TGTGCCAGCAGCGTAGAAACCAAGTCCTATTACAATGAGCAGTTCTTC
few	TRBV3-1	TRBD2	TRBJ2-2	CASSGLADNTGELFF	TGTGCCAGCAGCGGACTAGCCGATAACACCGGGGAGCTGTTTTTT
.	TRBV4-1	.	TRBJ1-2	CASSPHAVLTYGYTF	TGCGCCAGCAGCCCACACGCAGTACTTACCTATGGCTACACCTTC
many	TRBV28	TRBD2	TRBJ2-1	CASSGDSGRGNEQFF	TGTGCCAGCAGTGGGGATAGCGGGAGGGGGAATGAGCAGTTCTTC
few	TRBV24-1	.	TRBJ2-2	CATSGDTANTGELFF	TGTGCCACCAGTGGTGATACGGCGAACACCGGGGAGCTGTTTTTT
many	TRBV2	TRBD1	TRBJ1-2	CASSSQGPYGYTF	TGTGCCAGCAGTTCACAGGGGCCGTATGGCTACACCTTC
many	TRBV3-1	.	TRBJ1-6	CASSQGHKLSPLHF	TGTGCCAGCAGCCAGGGACACAAGCTTTCACCCCTCCACTTT
many	TRBV28	.	TRBJ1-5	CASRSNNQPQHF	TGTGCCAGCAGGTCGAACAATCAGCCCCAGCATTTT
few	TRBV6-2/TRBV6-3	.	TRBJ2-6	CASSSPSTRMTNVLTF	TGTGCCAGCAGTTCTCCGTCGACACGGATGACCAACGTCCTGACTTTC
.	TRBV18	TRBD1	TRBJ1-2	CASSPPRGGGGLPNNGYTF	TGTGCCAGCTCACCCCCCAGGGGGGGGGGCGGTCTACCTAACAATGGCTACACCTTC
many	TRBV6-1	.	TRBJ2-5	CASSRSGETQYF	TGTGCCAGCAGTCGTTCCGGGGAGACCCAGTACTTC
.	TRBV6-1	TRBD2	TRBJ2-1	CASSGGRAGHNEQFF	TGTGCCAGCAGTGGCGGGAGGGCCGGGCACAATGAGCAGTTCTTC
few	TRBV7-9	.	TRBJ2-3	CASSPKLRTDTQYF	TGTGCCAGCAGCCCAAAGCTTCGCACAGATACGCAGTATTTT
few	TRBV20-1	.	TRBJ2-3	CSASGGGHLLGSTDTQYF	TGCAGTGCTAGTGGGGGGGGACACTTACTAGGGAGCACAGATACGCAGTATTTT
few	TRBV30	.	TRBJ1-6	CAWSLLRGGESPLHF	TGTGCCTGGAGTCTCCTAAGGGGGGGAGAATCACCCCTCCACTTT
many	TRBV7-8	TRBD2	TRBJ2-1	CASSPTSGRLYNEQFF	TGTGCCAGCAGCCCGACTAGCGGGAGGCTCTACAATGAGCAGTTCTTC
many	TRBV12-3/TRBV12-4	.	TRBJ2-1	CASSLNRWNEQFF	TGTGCCAGCAGTTTAAATCGGTGGAATGAGCAGTTCTTC
few	TRBV5-4	TRBD1	TRBJ1-2	CASSPGQPVNGYTF	TGTGCCAGCAGCCCGGGACAGCCAGTGAATGGCTACACCTTC
many	TRBV11-3	.	TRBJ2-1	CASSGTYNEQFF	TGTGCCAGCAGTGGAACCTACAATGAGCAGTTCTTC
many	TRBV11-3	.	TRBJ1-1	CASSLDRNRVEAFF	TGTGCCAGCAGCTTAGACCGCAACAGGGTTGAAGCTTTCTTT
many	TRBV6-1	TRBD1	TRBJ1-1	CASSSQGARGTEAFF	TGTGCCAGCAGCAGCCAGGGGGCGCGGGGCACTGAAGCTTTCTTT
many	TRBV5-1	.	TRBJ2-3	CASSLTDPADTQYF	TGCGCCAGCAGCTTGACTGACCCCGCAGATACGCAGTATTTT
.	TRBV28	TRBD2	TRBJ2-7	CASSQTSGTSGHLYEQYF	TGTGCCAGCAGTCAGACATCCGGGACTAGCGGGCACCTTTACGAGCAGTACTTC
.	TRBV29-1	TRBD2	TRBJ2-1	CSAFNWEGNEQFF	TGCAGCGCCTTCAACTGGGAGGGCAATGAGCAGTTCTTC
many	TRBV2	TRBD2	TRBJ2-3	CASIRTRGTDTQYF	TGTGCCAGCATCCGGACTAGGGGCACAGATACGCAGTATTTT
many	TRBV5-1	TRBD2	TRBJ2-5	CASSPGLAGKQAGETQYF	TGCGCCAGCAGCCCGGGACTAGCGGGAAAACAAGCGGGAGAGACCCAGTACTTC
many	TRBV7-9	.	TRBJ2-1	CASRDQSPYNEQFF	TGTGCCAGCAGGGATCAGTCCCCCTACAATGAGCAGTTCTTC
.	TRBV19	TRBD2	TRBJ2-3	CASSIRRGRDTQYF	TGTGCCAGTAGTATTCGGCGCGGGAGAGATACGCAGTATTTT
.	TRBV29-1	.	TRBJ2-5	CSVGQRQETQYF	TGCAGCGTAGGACAGAGACAAGAGACCCAGTACTTC
few	TRBV5-1	.	TRBJ2-5	CASSLEYAAETQYF	TGCGCCAGCAGCTTGGAATATGCGGCGGAGACCCAGTACTTC
many	TRBV11-2	.	TRBJ2-1	CASSLGGTLTSYNEQFF	TGTGCCAGCAGCTTAGGTGGGACTCTGACTAGCTACAATGAGCAGTTCTTC
.	TRBV5-1	TRBD1	TRBJ1-2	CASSLARGQGIGYTF	TGCGCCAGCAGCTTGGCTAGGGGGCAGGGTATTGGCTACACCTTC
.	TRBV9	TRBD2	TRBJ2-3	CASSGTSRADTQYF	TGTGCCAGCAGCGGGACTAGTAGGGCAGATACGCAGTATTTT
.	TRBV5-4	.	TRBJ1-1	CASSQTERNTEAFF	TGTGCCAGCAGCCAGACAGAGCGGAACACTGAAGCTTTCTTT
.	TRBV7-3	TRBD2	TRBJ2-3	CASSLGGRTTDTQYF	TGTGCCAGCAGCTTGGGCGGGAGGACAACAGATACGCAGTATTTT
many	TRBV11-3	.	TRBJ1-5	CASSLDRQYSNQPQHF	TGTGCCAGCAGCTTAGACAGGCAATATAGCAATCAGCCCCAGCATTTT
many	TRBV11-3	.	TRBJ1-2	CASSLEVVGEPFNYGYTF	TGTGCCAGCAGCTTAGAGGTGGTGGGGGAGCCTTTTAACTATGGCTACACCTTC
.	TRBV19	.	TRBJ2-1	CASSLEALSSYNEQFF	TGTGCCAGTAGTCTCGAGGCCCTGAGCTCCTACAATGAGCAGTTCTTC
few	TRBV10-2	TRBD1	TRBJ1-5	CASSNGQGGQPQHF	TGCGCCAGCAGTAACGGACAGGGCGGACAGCCCCAGCATTTT
few	TRBV2	TRBD2	TRBJ2-1	CASAVTSGRGRRYNEQFF	TGTGCCAGCGCGGTGACTAGCGGGAGGGGGCGTCGGTACAATGAGCAGTTCTTC
.	TRBV20-1	TRBD2	TRBJ2-1	CSAGAPSGRAYNEQFF	TGCAGTGCAGGCGCACCAAGCGGGAGGGCCTACAATGAGCAGTTCTTC
many	TRBV5-1	.	TRBJ2-1	CASSNQGVGQFF	TGCGCCAGCAGCAACCAGGGTGTCGGTCAGTTCTTC